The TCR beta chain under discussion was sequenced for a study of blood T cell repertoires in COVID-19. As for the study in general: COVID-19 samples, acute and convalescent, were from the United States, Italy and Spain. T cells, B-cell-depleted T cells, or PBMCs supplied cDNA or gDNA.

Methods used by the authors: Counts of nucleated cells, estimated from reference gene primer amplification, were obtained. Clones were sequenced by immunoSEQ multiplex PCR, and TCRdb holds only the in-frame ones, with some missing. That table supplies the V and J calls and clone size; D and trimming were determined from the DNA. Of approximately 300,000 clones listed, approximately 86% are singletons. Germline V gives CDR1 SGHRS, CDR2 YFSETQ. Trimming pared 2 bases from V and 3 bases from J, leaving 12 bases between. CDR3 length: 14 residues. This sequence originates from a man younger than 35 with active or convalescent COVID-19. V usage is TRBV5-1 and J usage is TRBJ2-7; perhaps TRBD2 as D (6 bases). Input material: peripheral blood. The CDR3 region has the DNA TGCGCCAGCAGCTTAGGAGGGGCTAACTACGAGCAGTACTTC. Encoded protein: CASSLGGANYEQYF.